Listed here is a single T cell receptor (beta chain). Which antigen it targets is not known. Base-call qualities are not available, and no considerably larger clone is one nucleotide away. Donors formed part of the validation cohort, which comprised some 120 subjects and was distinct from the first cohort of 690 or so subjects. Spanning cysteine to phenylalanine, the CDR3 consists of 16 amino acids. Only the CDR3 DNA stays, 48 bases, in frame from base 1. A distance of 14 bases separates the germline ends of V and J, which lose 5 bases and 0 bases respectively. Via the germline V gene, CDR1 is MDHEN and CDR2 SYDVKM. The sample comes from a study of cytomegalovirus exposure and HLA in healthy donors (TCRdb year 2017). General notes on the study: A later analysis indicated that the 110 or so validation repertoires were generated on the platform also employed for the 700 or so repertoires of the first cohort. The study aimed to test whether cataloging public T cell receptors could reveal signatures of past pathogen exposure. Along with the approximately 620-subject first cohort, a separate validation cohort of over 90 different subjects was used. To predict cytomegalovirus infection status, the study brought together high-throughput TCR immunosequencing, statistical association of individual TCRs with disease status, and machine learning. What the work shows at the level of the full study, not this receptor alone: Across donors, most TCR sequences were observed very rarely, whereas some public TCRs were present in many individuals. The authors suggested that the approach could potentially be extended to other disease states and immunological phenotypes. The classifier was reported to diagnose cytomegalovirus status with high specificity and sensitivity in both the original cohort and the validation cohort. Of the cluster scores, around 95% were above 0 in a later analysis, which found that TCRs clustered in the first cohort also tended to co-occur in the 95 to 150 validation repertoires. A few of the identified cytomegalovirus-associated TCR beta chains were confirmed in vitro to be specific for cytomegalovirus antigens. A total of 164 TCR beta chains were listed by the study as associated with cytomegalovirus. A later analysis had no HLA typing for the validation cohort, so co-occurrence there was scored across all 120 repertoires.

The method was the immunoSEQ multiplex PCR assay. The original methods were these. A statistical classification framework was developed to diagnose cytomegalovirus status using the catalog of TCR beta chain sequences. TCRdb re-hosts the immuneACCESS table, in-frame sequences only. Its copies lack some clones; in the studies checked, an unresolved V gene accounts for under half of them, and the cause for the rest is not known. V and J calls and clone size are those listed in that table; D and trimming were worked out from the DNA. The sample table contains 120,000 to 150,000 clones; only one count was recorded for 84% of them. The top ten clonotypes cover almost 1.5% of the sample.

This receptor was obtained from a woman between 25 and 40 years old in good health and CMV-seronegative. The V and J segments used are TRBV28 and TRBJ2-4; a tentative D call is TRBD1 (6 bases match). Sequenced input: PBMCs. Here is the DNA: TGTGCCAGCAGTGCTCCGGGACACTTAGCCAAAAACATTCAGTACTTC. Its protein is CASSAPGHLAKNIQYF.